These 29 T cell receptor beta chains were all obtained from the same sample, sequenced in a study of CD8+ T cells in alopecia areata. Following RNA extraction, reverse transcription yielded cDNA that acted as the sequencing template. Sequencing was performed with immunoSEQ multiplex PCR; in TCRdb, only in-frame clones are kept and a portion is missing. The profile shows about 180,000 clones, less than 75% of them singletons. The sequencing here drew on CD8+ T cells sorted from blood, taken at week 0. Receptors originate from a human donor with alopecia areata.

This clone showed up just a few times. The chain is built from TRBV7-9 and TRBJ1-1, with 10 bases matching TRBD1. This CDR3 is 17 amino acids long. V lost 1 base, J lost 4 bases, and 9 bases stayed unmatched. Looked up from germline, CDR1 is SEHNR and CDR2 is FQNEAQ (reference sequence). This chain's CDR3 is CASSLDWDRGSGTEAFF. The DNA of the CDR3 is TGTGCCAGCAGCTTAGACTGGGACAGGGGTTCCGGCACTGAAGCTTTCTTT.

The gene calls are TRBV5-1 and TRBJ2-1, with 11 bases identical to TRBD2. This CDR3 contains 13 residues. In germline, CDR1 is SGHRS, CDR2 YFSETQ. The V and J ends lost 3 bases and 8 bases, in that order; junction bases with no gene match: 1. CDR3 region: CASSWTSGYEQFF. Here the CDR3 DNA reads TGCGCCAGCAGCTGGACTAGCGGGTATGAGCAGTTCTTC.

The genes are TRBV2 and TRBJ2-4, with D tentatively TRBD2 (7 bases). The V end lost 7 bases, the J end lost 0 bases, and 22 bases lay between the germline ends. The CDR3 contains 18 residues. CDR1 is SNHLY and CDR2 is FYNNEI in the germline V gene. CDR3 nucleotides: TGTGCCAGCATCAGATCCGGCGGGGGCCCTCTAGCCAAAAACATTCAGTACTTC. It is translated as CASIRSGGGPLAKNIQYF.

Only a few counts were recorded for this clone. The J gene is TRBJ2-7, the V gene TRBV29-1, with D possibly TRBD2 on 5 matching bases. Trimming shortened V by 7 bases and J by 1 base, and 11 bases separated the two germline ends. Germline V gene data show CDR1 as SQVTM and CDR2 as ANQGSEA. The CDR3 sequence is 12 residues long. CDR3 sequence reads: CSAEGLSYEQYF. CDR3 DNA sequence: TGCAGCGCTGAGGGTCTTTCCTACGAGCAGTACTTC.

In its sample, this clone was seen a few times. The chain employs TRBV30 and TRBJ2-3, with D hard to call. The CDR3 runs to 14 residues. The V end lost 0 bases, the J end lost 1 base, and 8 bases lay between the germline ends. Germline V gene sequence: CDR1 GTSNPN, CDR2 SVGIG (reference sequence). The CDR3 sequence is CAWSVLPGTDTQYF. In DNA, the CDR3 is TGTGCCTGGAGTGTACTCCCAGGCACAGATACGCAGTATTTT.

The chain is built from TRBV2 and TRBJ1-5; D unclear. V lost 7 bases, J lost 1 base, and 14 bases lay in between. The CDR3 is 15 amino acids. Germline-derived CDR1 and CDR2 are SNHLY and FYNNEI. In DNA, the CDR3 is TGTGCCAGCACCCCAGAATTCCAGAGCAATCAGCCCCAGCATTTT. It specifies CASTPEFQSNQPQHF.

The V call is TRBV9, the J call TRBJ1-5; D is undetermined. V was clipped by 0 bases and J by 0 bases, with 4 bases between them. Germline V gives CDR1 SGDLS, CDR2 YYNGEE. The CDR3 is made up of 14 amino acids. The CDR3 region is CASSVGFSNQPQHF. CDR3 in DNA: TGTGCCAGCAGCGTAGGTTTTAGCAATCAGCCCCAGCATTTT.

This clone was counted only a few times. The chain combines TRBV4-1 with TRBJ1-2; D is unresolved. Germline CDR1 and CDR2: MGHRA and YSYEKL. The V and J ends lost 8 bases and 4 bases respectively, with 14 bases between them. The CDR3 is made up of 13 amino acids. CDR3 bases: TGCGCCAGCCGACTCGACTTTGGCTATGGCTACACCTTC. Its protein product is CASRLDFGYGYTF.

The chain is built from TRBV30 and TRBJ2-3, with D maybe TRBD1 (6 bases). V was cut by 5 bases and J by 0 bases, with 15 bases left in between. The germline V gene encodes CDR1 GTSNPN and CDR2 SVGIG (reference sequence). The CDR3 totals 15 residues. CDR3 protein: CAWGGYWTSTDTQYF. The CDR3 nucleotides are TGTGCCTGGGGGGGCTACTGGACTAGCACAGATACGCAGTATTTT.

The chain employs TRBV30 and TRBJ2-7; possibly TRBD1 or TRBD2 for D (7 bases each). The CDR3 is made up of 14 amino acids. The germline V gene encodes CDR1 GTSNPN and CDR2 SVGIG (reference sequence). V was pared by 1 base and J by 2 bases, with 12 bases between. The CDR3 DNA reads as TGTGCCTGGAGTGAGGGAGGGGGCCCCTACGAGCAGTACTTC. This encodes CAWSEGGGPYEQYF.

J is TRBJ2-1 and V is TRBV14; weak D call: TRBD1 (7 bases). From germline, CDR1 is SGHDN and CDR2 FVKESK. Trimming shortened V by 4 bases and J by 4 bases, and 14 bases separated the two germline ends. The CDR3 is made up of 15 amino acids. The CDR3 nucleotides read TGTGCCAGCAGCCCTAAGACAGGGACTTACAATGAGCAGTTCTTC. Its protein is CASSPKTGTYNEQFF.

CDR3 region: CASSLQGGEQYF. The CDR3 bases are TGTGCCAGCAGCTTGCAGGGCGGCGAGCAGTACTTC. The V call is TRBV5-6, the J call TRBJ2-7, with D possibly matching TRBD1 (5 bases). The CDR3 has 12 amino acids. Trimming pared 1 base from V and 6 bases from J, leaving 8 bases between. Germline V gives CDR1 SGHDT, CDR2 YYEEEE.

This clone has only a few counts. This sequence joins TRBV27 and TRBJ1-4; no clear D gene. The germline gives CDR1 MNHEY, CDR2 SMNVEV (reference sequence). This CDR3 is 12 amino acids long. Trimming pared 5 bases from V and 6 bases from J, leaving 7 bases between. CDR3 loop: CASSLGHEKLFF. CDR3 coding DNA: TGTGCCAGCAGTCTAGGGCATGAAAAACTGTTTTTT.

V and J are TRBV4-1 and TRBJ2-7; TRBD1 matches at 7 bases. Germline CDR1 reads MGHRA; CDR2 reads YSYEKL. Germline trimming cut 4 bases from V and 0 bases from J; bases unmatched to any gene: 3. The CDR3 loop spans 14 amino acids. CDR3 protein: CASSPRDSSYEQYF. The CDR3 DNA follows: TGCGCCAGCAGCCCACGGGACAGCTCCTACGAGCAGTACTTC.

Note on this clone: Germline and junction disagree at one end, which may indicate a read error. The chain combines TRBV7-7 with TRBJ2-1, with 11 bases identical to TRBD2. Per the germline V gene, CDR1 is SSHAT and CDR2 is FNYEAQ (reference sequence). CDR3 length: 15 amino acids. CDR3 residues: CASSMGTSGPNEQFF. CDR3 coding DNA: TGTGCTAGCAGCATGGGGACTAGCGGTCCCAATGAGCAGTTCTTC.

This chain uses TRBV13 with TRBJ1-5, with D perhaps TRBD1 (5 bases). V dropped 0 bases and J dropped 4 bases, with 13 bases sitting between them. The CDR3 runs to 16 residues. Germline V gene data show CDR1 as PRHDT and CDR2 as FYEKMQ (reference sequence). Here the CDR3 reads CASSLGRAGRNQPQHF. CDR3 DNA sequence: TGTGCCAGCAGCTTAGGCCGGGCAGGGAGGAATCAGCCCCAGCATTTT.

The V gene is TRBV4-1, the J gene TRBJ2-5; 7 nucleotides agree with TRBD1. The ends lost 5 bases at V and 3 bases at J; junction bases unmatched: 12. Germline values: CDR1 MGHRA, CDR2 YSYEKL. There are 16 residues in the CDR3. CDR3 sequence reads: CASSRRQGRTKETQYF. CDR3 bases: TGCGCCAGCAGCAGACGACAGGGTCGAACCAAAGAGACCCAGTACTTC.

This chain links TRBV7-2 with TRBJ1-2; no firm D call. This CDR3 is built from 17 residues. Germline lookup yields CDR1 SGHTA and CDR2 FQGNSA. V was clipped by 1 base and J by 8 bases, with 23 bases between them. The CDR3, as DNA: TGTGCCAGCAGCTTAGGTCGGGGTTCCCCTAATTCAGCCGGCTACACCTTC. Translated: CASSLGRGSPNSAGYTF.

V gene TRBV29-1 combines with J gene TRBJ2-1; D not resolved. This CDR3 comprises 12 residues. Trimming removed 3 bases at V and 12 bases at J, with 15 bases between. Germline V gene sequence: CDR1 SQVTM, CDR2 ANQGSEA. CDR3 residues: CSVDGLAGGQFF. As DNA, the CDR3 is TGCAGCGTTGATGGGCTCGCCGGTGGGCAGTTCTTC.

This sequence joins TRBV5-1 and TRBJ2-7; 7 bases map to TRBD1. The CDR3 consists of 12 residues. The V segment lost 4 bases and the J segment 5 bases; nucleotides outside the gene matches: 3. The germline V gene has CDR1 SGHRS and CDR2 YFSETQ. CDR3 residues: CASSPTGNEQYF. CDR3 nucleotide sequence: TGCGCCAGCAGCCCGACAGGGAACGAGCAGTACTTC.

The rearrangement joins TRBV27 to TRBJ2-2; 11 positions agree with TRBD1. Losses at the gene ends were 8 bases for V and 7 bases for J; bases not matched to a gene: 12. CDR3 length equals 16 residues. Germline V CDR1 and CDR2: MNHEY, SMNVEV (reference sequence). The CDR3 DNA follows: TGTGCCAGCGGACCGGGACAGGGGGTGGGAGGCGGGGAGCTGTTTTTT. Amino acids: CASGPGQGVGGGELFF.

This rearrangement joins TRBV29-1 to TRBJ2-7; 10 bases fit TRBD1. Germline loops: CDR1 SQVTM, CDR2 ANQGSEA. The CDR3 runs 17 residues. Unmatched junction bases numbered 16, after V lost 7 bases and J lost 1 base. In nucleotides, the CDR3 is TGCAGCGCCTCCGGGACAGGGGTCTATCCACCATCCTACGAGCAGTACTTC. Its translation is CSASGTGVYPPSYEQYF.

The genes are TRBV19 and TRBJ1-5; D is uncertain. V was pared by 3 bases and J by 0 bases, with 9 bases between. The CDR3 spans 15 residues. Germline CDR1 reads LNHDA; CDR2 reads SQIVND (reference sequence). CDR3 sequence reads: CASSIWRDSNQPQHF. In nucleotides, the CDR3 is TGTGCCAGTAGTATTTGGAGAGATAGCAATCAGCCCCAGCATTTT.

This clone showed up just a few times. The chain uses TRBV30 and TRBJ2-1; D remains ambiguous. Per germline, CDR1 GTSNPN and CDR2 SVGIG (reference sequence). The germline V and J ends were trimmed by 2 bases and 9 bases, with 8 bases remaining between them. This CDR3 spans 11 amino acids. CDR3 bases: TGTGCCTGGAGTAAAACGGGTGAGCAGTTCTTC. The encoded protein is CAWSKTGEQFF.

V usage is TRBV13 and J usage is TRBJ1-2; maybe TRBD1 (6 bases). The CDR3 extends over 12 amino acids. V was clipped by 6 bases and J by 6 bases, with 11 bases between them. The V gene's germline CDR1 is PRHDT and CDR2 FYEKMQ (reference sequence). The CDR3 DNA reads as TGTGCCAGCAGTGTGGGGGCTGATGGCTACACCTTC. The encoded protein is CASSVGADGYTF.

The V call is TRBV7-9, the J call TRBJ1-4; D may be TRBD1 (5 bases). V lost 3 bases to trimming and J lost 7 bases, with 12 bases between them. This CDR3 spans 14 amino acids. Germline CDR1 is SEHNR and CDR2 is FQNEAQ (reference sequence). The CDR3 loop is CASSLAGRGEKLFF. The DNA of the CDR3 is TGTGCCAGCAGCTTGGCGGGGAGGGGTGAAAAACTGTTTTTT.

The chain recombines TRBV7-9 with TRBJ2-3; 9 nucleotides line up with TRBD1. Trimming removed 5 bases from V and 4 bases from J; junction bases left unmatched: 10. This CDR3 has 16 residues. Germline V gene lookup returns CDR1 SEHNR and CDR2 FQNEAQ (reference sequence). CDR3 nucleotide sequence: TGTGCCAGCAGCGGCCTCCCGGGACAGGGACCAGATACGCAGTATTTT. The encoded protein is CASSGLPGQGPDTQYF.

CDR3 coding DNA: TGTGCCTGGAGTGTGGGGACAGGAGCTTATGGCTACACCTTC. It encodes CAWSVGTGAYGYTF. The chain links TRBV30 to TRBJ1-2, with 8 bases lining up with TRBD1. With V trimmed by 0 bases and J by 5 bases, 5 bases remained unmatched. The CDR3 contains 14 residues. Germline V lookup: CDR1 GTSNPN, CDR2 SVGIG (reference sequence).

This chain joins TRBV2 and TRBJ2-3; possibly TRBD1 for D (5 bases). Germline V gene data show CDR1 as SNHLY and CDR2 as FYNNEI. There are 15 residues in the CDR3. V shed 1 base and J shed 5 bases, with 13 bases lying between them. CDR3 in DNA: TGTGCCAGCAGTGAAGAACAGGCCCAAAGAGATACGCAGTATTTT. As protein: CASSEEQAQRDTQYF.